This T cell receptor beta chain was documented in a study of control samples from healthy donors and cancer patients. The length of the CDR3 is 16 residues. Trimming left V 5 bases short and J 1 base short, with 17 bases between. Germline V gene lookup returns CDR1 MNHEY and CDR2 SMNVEV (reference sequence). Repertoires were generated with immunoSEQ multiplex PCR, while TCRdb's copy carries only in-frame clones and drops some. The sample consists of 160,000 or so clones, roughly 90% of them appearing once. The origin of this receptor is a woman between 25 and 40 years old in good health. The sequenced material came from blood. The rearrangement links TRBV27 to TRBJ2-5; D may be TRBD1 (6 bases). The CDR3 is CASSPLQGPVQETQYF. The CDR3 region has the DNA TGTGCCAGCAGTCCCCTACAGGGACCCGTCCAAGAGACCCAGTACTTC.